The 14 T cell receptor beta chains below come from one sample, sequenced in a study of cytomegalovirus exposure and HLA in healthy donors. It was with 60 Vbeta and 13 Jbeta primers that the PCR ran. The method was immunoSEQ multiplex PCR; TCRdb's version includes in-frame clones alone and lacks a portion of them. The table includes 180,000 or so clones, just under 80% detected once. Sequencing was performed on PBMCs. The receptors shown here come from a woman aged 25 to 45 in good health and CMV-seronegative.

This clone appeared a single time. V gene TRBV30 combines with J gene TRBJ2-1, with 8 bases matching TRBD1. CDR1 is GTSNPN, CDR2 SVGIG, per germline (reference sequence). V was clipped by 3 bases and J by 0 bases; unmatched bases: 4. The CDR3 consists of 15 residues. CDR3 nucleotides: TGTGCCTGGAGACGGACAGGGAGCTCCTACAATGAGCAGTTCTTC. Translating gives CAWRRTGSSYNEQFF.

The CDR3 spells CASTLALEGELFF. CDR3 coding DNA: TGTGCCAGCACCCTAGCCCTAGAGGGGGAGCTGTTTTTT. This chain connects TRBV6-5 to TRBJ2-2, with D possibly TRBD2 on 5 matching bases. The CDR3 has 13 residues. CDR1 is MNHEY and CDR2 is SVGAGI in the germline V gene. V lost 7 bases, J lost 8 bases, and 14 bases lay in between.

The V call is TRBV5-6, the J call TRBJ2-7; the D gene is possibly TRBD1 (5 bases). Germline lookup yields CDR1 SGHDT and CDR2 YYEEEE. The CDR3 covers 14 residues. The ends were cut back, 4 bases at V and 0 bases at J, with 11 bases in the middle. The CDR3 DNA reads as TGTGCCAGCAGCCGGACACCCCTCTCCTACGAGCAGTACTTC. Amino acid sequence: CASSRTPLSYEQYF.

The rearrangement joins TRBV30 to TRBJ1-3; D ambiguous. Germline V gene lookup returns CDR1 GTSNPN and CDR2 SVGIG (reference sequence). There are 12 residues in the CDR3. V lost 0 bases and J 4 bases, leaving 4 bases between the germline ends. The CDR3 region is CAWSVSGNTIYF. The CDR3 region has the DNA TGTGCCTGGAGTGTGTCGGGAAACACCATATATTTT.

The chain recombines TRBV19 with TRBJ2-2; tentative D call: TRBD2 (6 bases). Looked up from germline, CDR1 is LNHDA and CDR2 is SQIVND (reference sequence). Trimming cost V 3 bases and J 3 bases, with 14 bases left between them. This CDR3 has 16 amino acids. CDR3 loop: CASSITYWRDTGELFF. The DNA for the CDR3 is TGTGCCAGTAGTATCACATATTGGAGGGACACCGGGGAGCTGTTTTTT.

The chain couples TRBV5-1 to TRBJ2-1; 12 positions match TRBD2. The V gene's germline CDR1 is SGHRS and CDR2 YFSETQ. The CDR3 has 15 residues. The trim removed 0 bases at V and 12 bases at J, leaving 7 bases unmatched. The CDR3 spells CASSLGLAGAKLQFF. In DNA, the CDR3 is TGCGCCAGCAGCTTGGGACTAGCGGGGGCCAAATTGCAGTTCTTC.

In its sample, this clone was seen once. The V and J genes are TRBV11-2 and TRBJ2-3, with 10 bases aligning to TRBD2. Germline V gene data show CDR1 as SGHAT and CDR2 as FQNNGV. The CDR3 runs to 15 residues. V was pared by 2 bases and J by 5 bases, with 4 bases of the junction left unmatched. CDR3 protein: CASSLSGGAVDTQYF. DNA for the CDR3: TGTGCCAGCAGCTTAAGCGGGGGGGCCGTAGATACGCAGTATTTT. The full variable domain, completed using reference TRBV11-2 and TRBJ2-3, is EAGVAQSPRYKIIEKRQSVAFWCNPISGHATLYWYQQILGQGPKLLIQFQNNGVVDDSQLPKDRFSAERLKGVDSTLKIQPAKLEDSAVYLCASSLSGGAVDTQYFGPGTRLTVL.

In this sample, this clone turned up once. The rearrangement links TRBV29-1 to TRBJ2-5, with TRBD1 matching over 7 bases. V lost 6 bases and J lost 2; bases outside the gene matches: 6. Germline V gene sequence: CDR1 SQVTM, CDR2 ANQGSEA. The CDR3 is 13 residues long. CDR3 in amino acids: CSVQTGWQETQYF. As DNA, the CDR3 is TGCAGCGTCCAGACAGGGTGGCAAGAGACCCAGTACTTC.

The V gene is TRBV30, the J gene TRBJ1-1, with a possible D match to TRBD1 (5 bases). Per the germline V gene, CDR1 is GTSNPN and CDR2 is SVGIG (reference sequence). Trimming removed 4 bases from V and 3 bases from J, with 9 bases in between. The CDR3 spans 12 residues. CDR3 amino acids: CAWTRGYTEAFF. The CDR3 nucleotides read TGTGCCTGGACCCGGGGGTACACTGAAGCTTTCTTT.

The chain couples TRBV27 to TRBJ2-7, with D possibly TRBD2 on 5 matching bases. This CDR3 spans 16 amino acids. V was clipped by 1 base and J by 2 bases, with 15 bases between them. The germline V gene encodes CDR1 MNHEY and CDR2 SMNVEV (reference sequence). CDR3 nucleotides: TGTGCCAGCAGTTTATGGCAGGAGGTGGGAACCTACGAGCAGTACTTC. Its translation: CASSLWQEVGTYEQYF.

V and J are TRBV15 and TRBJ1-2; D gene uncertain. Germline V gene lookup returns CDR1 LNHNV and CDR2 YYDKDF (reference sequence). Trimming shortened V by 3 bases and J by 7 bases, and 12 bases separated the two germline ends. The length of the CDR3 is 13 residues. The CDR3 coding sequence is TGTGCCACCAGCAGTACTAGCGGTTCTGGCTACACCTTC. Translated, it gives CATSSTSGSGYTF.

J is TRBJ2-1 and V is TRBV2, with D unclear. The germline V and J ends were trimmed by 3 bases and 5 bases, with 8 bases remaining between them. CDR1 is SNHLY, CDR2 FYNNEI, per germline. The CDR3 totals 13 residues. CDR3 in amino acids: CASSDAANNEQFF. The CDR3 DNA sequence: TGTGCCAGCAGTGACGCCGCGAACAATGAGCAGTTCTTC.

This chain links TRBV7-3 with TRBJ2-1, with D possibly TRBD2 on 6 matching bases. Germline CDR1 is SGHTA and CDR2 is FQGTGA. The V end was cut by 2 bases, the J end by 1 base, with 9 bases between. This CDR3 contains 15 residues. CDR3 nucleotide sequence: TGTGCCAGCAGCTTATTGGGGGGTTCCTACAATGAGCAGTTCTTC. Translating it yields CASSLLGGSYNEQFF.

The chain couples TRBV6-1 to TRBJ1-2; D is perhaps TRBD1 (5 bases). This CDR3 is built from 14 residues. Germline V CDR1 and CDR2: MNHNS, SASEGT. Trimming left V 7 bases short and J 0 bases short, with 12 bases between. CDR3 DNA sequence: TGTGCCAGCACCCTGGGGCAGGCTAACTATGGCTACACCTTC. Translation gives CASTLGQANYGYTF.